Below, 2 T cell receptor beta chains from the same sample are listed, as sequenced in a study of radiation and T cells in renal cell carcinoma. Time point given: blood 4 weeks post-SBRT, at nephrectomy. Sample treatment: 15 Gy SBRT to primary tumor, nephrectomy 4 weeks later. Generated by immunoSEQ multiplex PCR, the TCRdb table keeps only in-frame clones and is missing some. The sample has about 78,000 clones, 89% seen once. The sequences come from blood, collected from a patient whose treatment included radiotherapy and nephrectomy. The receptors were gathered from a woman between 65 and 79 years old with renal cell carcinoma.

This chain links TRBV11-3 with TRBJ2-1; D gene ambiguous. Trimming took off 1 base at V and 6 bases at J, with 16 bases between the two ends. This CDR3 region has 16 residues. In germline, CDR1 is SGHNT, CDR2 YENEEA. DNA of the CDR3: TGTGCCAGCAGCTTAGGAATTGTTGTGGCACGCAATGAGCAGTTCTTC. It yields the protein CASSLGIVVARNEQFF.

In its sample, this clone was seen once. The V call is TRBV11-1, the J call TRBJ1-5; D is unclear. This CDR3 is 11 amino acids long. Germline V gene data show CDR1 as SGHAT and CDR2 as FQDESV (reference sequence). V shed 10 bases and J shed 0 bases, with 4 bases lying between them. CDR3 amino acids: CANNSNQPQHF. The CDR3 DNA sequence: TGTGCCAACAATAGCAATCAGCCCCAGCATTTT.